The 19 T cell receptor beta chains below all came from one sample that was sequenced in a study of cytomegalovirus exposure and HLA in healthy donors. The PCR used 60 Vbeta and 13 Jbeta primers. This table comes from immunoSEQ multiplex PCR, and its TCRdb copy is limited to in-frame clones, with some not included. This table has fewer than 250,000 clones, roughly 83% appearing once. Sequencing was carried out using PBMCs. These receptors were obtained from a male donor in good health and CMV-seropositive.

CDR3 protein: CASSPGDLTYTEAFF. For the CDR3, the DNA is TGTGCCAGCAGCCCCGGAGATCTAACATACACTGAAGCTTTCTTT. The chain has TRBV9 and TRBJ1-1; no reliable D call. The germline V gene encodes CDR1 SGDLS and CDR2 YYNGEE. The V end was cut by 4 bases, the J end by 3 bases, with 16 bases between. This CDR3 has 15 amino acids.

The gene calls are TRBV7-3 and TRBJ2-1; TRBD2 matches 13 bases. The germline gives CDR1 SGHTA, CDR2 FQGTGA. CDR3 length equals 14 residues. After removal of 8 bases from V and 7 bases from J, the junction contained 5 bases not matched to a gene. The CDR3, as DNA: TGTGCCAGCTCCGGGACTAGCGGGAATAATGAGCAGTTCTTC. This translates into CASSGTSGNNEQFF.

This chain uses TRBV18 with TRBJ2-7; a weak D match, TRBD2 (5 bases). V shed 0 bases and J shed 7 bases, with 13 bases lying between them. Germline loops: CDR1 KGHSH, CDR2 LQKENI. The CDR3 covers 14 residues. CDR3 residues: CASSPPNGEREQYF. The CDR3 DNA sequence: TGTGCCAGCTCACCACCAAACGGAGAGCGGGAGCAGTACTTC.

The gene calls are TRBV7-9 and TRBJ2-5, with 10 bases matching TRBD2. Germline CDR1 SEHNR, CDR2 FQNEAQ (reference sequence). V was clipped by 4 bases and J by 4 bases; unmatched bases: 9. The CDR3 has 16 residues. Here the CDR3 reads CASSSLAGGLSETQYF. Here the CDR3 DNA reads TGTGCCAGCAGCTCATTAGCGGGAGGTCTGTCAGAGACCCAGTACTTC.

The rearrangement uses TRBV5-1 and TRBJ1-1, with 9 nucleotides matching TRBD1. CDR3 length equals 13 residues. CDR1 and CDR2 from the germline V gene are SGHRS and YFSETQ. With V trimmed by 4 bases and J by 11 bases, 9 bases remained unmatched. Here the CDR3 DNA reads TGCGCCAGCAGCGTGGGACAGGGACGTGAGGCTTTCTTT. Translation gives CASSVGQGREAFF.

The CDR3 reads CASSSGQGWSPLHF. The DNA of the CDR3 is TGTGCCAGCAGCTCGGGACAGGGGTGGTCACCCCTCCACTTT. The V and J genes are TRBV7-2 and TRBJ1-6; 10 bases fit TRBD1. The ends lost 4 bases at V and 10 bases at J; junction bases unmatched: 4. Germline V lookup: CDR1 SGHTA, CDR2 FQGNSA. This CDR3 region has 14 residues.

In regard to this clone: The same CDR3 can be traced to other DNA sequences in this sample. This chain joins TRBV10-3 and TRBJ1-5, with D possibly matching TRBD1 (5 bases). There are 13 residues in the CDR3. Germline V gene lookup returns CDR1 ENHRY and CDR2 SYGVKD. Trimming shortened V by 7 bases and J by 1 base, and 8 bases separated the two germline ends. CDR3 coding DNA: TGTGCCATCACGGGGGACAGCAATCAGCCCCAGCATTTT. Its translation: CAITGDSNQPQHF.

V gene TRBV6-6 combines with J gene TRBJ2-1; possibly TRBD1 for D (6 bases). Looked up from germline, CDR1 is MNHNY and CDR2 is SVGAGI (reference sequence). This CDR3 has 13 residues. With 0 bases removed from V and 15 bases from J, the gap between germline ends came to 15 bases. CDR3 in DNA: TGTGCCAGCAGTTACTCCCCGCAGGGGCCCCGGTTCTTC. The encoded protein is CASSYSPQGPRFF.

V usage is TRBV14 and J usage is TRBJ2-1; 8 positions match TRBD1. The ends lost 1 base at V and 10 bases at J; junction bases unmatched: 6. This CDR3 contains 14 residues. Germline CDR1 is SGHDN and CDR2 is FVKESK. Written as DNA, the CDR3 is TGTGCCAGCAGCCAAGGAACCCGGGACAGGGAGCAGTTCTTC. Translation: CASSQGTRDREQFF.

This clone was seen a few times. The CDR3 loop reads CATRGEDGYTF. The CDR3 coding sequence is TGTGCCACCAGGGGGGAGGATGGCTACACCTTC. V and J are TRBV15 and TRBJ1-2; D is perhaps TRBD1 (5 bases). The CDR3 extends over 11 amino acids. The V end lost 6 bases, the J end lost 6 bases, and 8 bases lay between the germline ends. Germline loops: CDR1 LNHNV, CDR2 YYDKDF (reference sequence).

The gene calls are TRBV14 and TRBJ1-2; D uncertain. The CDR3 is 15 amino acids. Germline V CDR1 and CDR2: SGHDN, FVKESK. V gave up 1 base and J gave up 5 bases, with 14 bases separating them. CDR3: CASSQGRPRGYGYTF. CDR3 bases: TGTGCCAGCAGCCAAGGCCGACCCAGAGGATATGGCTACACCTTC.

This clone was picked up one time. The V and J genes are TRBV7-3 and TRBJ2-5; 7 bases match TRBD1. Trimming cost V 5 bases and J 5 bases; bases outside gene matches: 11. Per germline, CDR1 SGHTA and CDR2 FQGTGA. The length of the CDR3 is 15 residues. DNA for the CDR3: TGTGCCAGCAGCACGACAACAGGGGAGTGGGAGACCCAGTACTTC. This translates into CASSTTTGEWETQYF. Full variable domain (rest looked up from reference TRBV7-3 and TRBJ2-5): GAGVSQTPSNKVTEKGKYVELRCDPISGHTALYWYRQSLGQGPEFLIYFQGTGAADDSGLPNDRFFAVRPEGSVSTLKIQRTERGDSAVYLCASSTTTGEWETQYFGPGTRLLVL.

The chain uses TRBV6-5 and TRBJ2-2; D is unclear. This CDR3 spans 15 amino acids. The germline CDR1 and CDR2 sequences are MNHEY and SVGAGI. V was clipped by 7 bases and J by 0 bases, with 12 bases between them. The CDR3 sequence: CASKASPSNTGELFF. In DNA form, the CDR3 reads TGTGCCAGCAAGGCTAGTCCATCGAACACCGGGGAGCTGTTTTTT.

In this sample, this clone turned up a few times. The J gene is TRBJ1-2, the V gene TRBV5-1; the match to TRBD1 covers 9 bases. The junction had 7 bases not matched to a gene; V was cut back by 2 bases and J by 8 bases. This CDR3 has 14 amino acids. Germline-derived CDR1 and CDR2 are SGHRS and YFSETQ. In nucleotides, the CDR3 is TGCGCCAGCAGCTTTCTACAGGGGGCGGTAGGCTACACCTTC. Protein product: CASSFLQGAVGYTF.

This clone came up a few times. The genes are TRBV5-1 and TRBJ2-5; 8 bases map to TRBD2. The J call may be faulty, since TRBJ2-7 better matches the DNA end. The germline CDR1 and CDR2 sequences are SGHRS and YFSETQ. The length of the CDR3 is 17 residues. The CDR3 sequence is CASSPGGGRVNSYEQYF. CDR3 bases: TGCGCCAGCAGCCCGGGGGGGGGAAGAGTCAACTCCTACGAGCAGTACTTC.

The chain employs TRBV13 and TRBJ2-3; D may be TRBD2 (6 bases). The CDR3 has 14 residues. Per the germline V gene, CDR1 is PRHDT and CDR2 is FYEKMQ (reference sequence). The V end lost 2 bases, the J end lost 5 bases, and 11 bases lay between the germline ends. CDR3 coding DNA: TGTGCCAGCAGCTTACGGAGGGCCGGAGATACGCAGTATTTT. Its translation: CASSLRRAGDTQYF.

The chain employs TRBV9 and TRBJ1-1, with 7 bases aligning to TRBD1. V shed 2 bases, J shed 1 base, and the junction held 8 bases outside the gene matches. The CDR3 is 16 amino acids. Germline V gene sequence: CDR1 SGDLS, CDR2 YYNGEE. CDR3 sequence reads: CASSVREGGKNTEAFF. In nucleotides, the CDR3 is TGTGCCAGCAGCGTGCGGGAAGGGGGCAAGAACACTGAAGCTTTCTTT.

V is TRBV10-3 and J is TRBJ2-7; 9 bases align to TRBD1. The V gene's germline CDR1 is ENHRY and CDR2 SYGVKD. With V trimmed by 10 bases and J by 7 bases, 14 bases remained unmatched. There are 14 residues in the CDR3. CDR3 amino acids: CATAGGQGPWEQYF. The CDR3 DNA sequence: TGTGCCACCGCCGGGGGACAGGGCCCCTGGGAGCAGTACTTC.

The chain carries TRBV10-3 and TRBJ2-5; 7 nucleotides align to TRBD2. V was pared by 8 bases and J by 4 bases, with 4 bases of the junction left unmatched. The CDR3 is made up of 12 amino acids. Germline CDR1 is ENHRY and CDR2 is SYGVKD. CDR3 amino acids: CAIRTSGETQYF. The CDR3 DNA sequence: TGTGCCATCCGGACTAGTGGAGAGACCCAGTACTTC.